Detailed here is one TCR beta chain. These data originate in a study of blood T cell repertoires in COVID-19. In the study overall: Samples taken during acute and convalescent COVID-19 were collected in the United States, Italy and Spain. In each case, the material was cDNA or gDNA derived from T cells, B-cell-depleted T cells, or PBMCs.

In the original processing: The assay estimated nucleated cells by amplifying reference gene primers. The repertoire was sequenced with immunoSEQ multiplex PCR; TCRdb's copy has only in-frame clones and lacks some. D and trimming were read from the DNA, whereas the V and J calls and clone size are those reported in that table. This sample yields about 100,000 clones, of which about 91% are seen a single time; 6.8% belongs to the top ten. Germline V lookup: CDR1 SGDLS, CDR2 YYNGEE. Trimming took off 0 bases at V and 3 bases at J, with 10 bases between the two ends. The CDR3 is 14 amino acids. This sequence originates from a man aged 50-59 years with active or convalescent COVID-19. V usage is TRBV9 and J usage is TRBJ2-7; D might be TRBD2 (5 bases). The sample taken for sequencing was peripheral blood. Written as DNA, the CDR3 is TGTGCCAGCAGCGTAGGGCTAGCCCTCTACGAGCAGTACTTC. Translating gives CASSVGLALYEQYF. The full variable domain, rest sourced from reference TRBV9 and TRBJ2-7, is DSGVTQTPKHLITATGQRVTLRCSPRSGDLSVYWYQQSLDQGLQFLIQYYNGEERAKGNILERFSAQQFPDLHSELNLSSLELGDSALYFCASSVGLALYEQYFGPGTRLTVT.